This T cell receptor (beta chain) comes out of a study of lymphopenia after photon versus proton radiotherapy. Assay: immunoSEQ multiplex PCR; the TCRdb copy retains only in-frame clones and omits some. The table records roughly 150,000 clones, approximately 86% of them present only once. Germline lookup yields CDR1 SNHLY and CDR2 FYNNEI. V gave up 9 bases and J gave up 0 bases; unmatched junction bases: 6. The CDR3 is 14 amino acids. The V and J genes are TRBV2 and TRBJ2-7; TRBD2 matches 9 bases. Sequenced material: peripheral blood, taken from a patient treated with photon-based radiotherapy. The sequence derives from a man in his fifties or sixties with gastric cancer. The CDR3 bases are TGTGCCAGTTTAGCGGGAGAAGTCTCCTACGAGCAGTACTTC. Protein: CASLAGEVSYEQYF.